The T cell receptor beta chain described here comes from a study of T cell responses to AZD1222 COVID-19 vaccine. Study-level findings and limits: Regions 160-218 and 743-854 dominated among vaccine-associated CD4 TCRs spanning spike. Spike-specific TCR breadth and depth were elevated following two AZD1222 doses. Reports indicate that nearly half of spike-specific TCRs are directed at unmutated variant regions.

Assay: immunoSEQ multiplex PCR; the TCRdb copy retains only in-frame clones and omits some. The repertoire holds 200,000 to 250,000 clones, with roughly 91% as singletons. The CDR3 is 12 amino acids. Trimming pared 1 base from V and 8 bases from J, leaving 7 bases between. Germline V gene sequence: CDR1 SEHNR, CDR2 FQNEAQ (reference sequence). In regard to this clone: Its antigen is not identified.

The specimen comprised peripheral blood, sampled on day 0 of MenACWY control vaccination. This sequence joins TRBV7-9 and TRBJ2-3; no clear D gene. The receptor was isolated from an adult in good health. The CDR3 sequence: CASSLEAGTQYF. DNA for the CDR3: TGTGCCAGCAGCTTAGAGGCAGGTACGCAGTATTTT.